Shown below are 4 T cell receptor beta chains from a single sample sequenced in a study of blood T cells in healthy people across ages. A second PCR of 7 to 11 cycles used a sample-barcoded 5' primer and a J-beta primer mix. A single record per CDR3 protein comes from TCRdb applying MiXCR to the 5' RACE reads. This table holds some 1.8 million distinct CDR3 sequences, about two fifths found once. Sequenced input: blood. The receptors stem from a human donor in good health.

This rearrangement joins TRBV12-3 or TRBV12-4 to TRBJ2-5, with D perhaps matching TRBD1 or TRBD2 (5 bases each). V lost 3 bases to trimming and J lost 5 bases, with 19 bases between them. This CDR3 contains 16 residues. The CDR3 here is CASSLGMTVPGETQYF. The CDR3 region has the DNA TGTGCCAGCAGTTTGGGGATGACAGTCCCGGGGGAGACCCAGTACTTC.

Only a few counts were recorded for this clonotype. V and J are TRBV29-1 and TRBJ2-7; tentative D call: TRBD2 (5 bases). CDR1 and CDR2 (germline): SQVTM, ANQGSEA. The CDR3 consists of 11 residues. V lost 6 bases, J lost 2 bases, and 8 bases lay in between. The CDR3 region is CSVEETYEQYF. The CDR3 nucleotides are TGCAGCGTGGAGGAAACCTACGAGCAGTACTTC.

The CDR3 coding sequence is TGCGCCAGCTGGGATCGGACAGGCCCTGCAGATACGCAGTATTTT. Protein: CASWDRTGPADTQYF. The V and J genes are TRBV5-1 and TRBJ2-3, with 7 bases that match TRBD1. The CDR3 contains 15 residues. Germline V gene data show CDR1 as SGHRS and CDR2 as YFSETQ. Trimming took 7 bases from V and 4 from J; bases not matched to a gene: 12.

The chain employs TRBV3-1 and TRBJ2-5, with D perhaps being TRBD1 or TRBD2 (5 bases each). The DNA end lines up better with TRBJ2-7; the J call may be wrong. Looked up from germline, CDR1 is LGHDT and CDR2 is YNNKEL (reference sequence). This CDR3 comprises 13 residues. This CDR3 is CASSQVDGGEQYF. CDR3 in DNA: TGTGCCAGCAGCCAAGTCGATGGGGGCGAGCAGTACTTC.